This note documents a single T cell receptor (beta chain) sequence. The target antigen is unknown. The V and J ends lost 3 bases and 3 bases, in that order; junction bases with no gene match: 6. The CDR3 length is 15 residues. CDR1 is LNHDA, CDR2 SQIVND, per germline (reference sequence). Measured with immunoSEQ multiplex PCR; TCRdb has only the in-frame clones, and not every one. This table has about 7,900 clones, 67% appearing once. The record originates from a study of immune cell composition in non-small cell lung cancer. Normal lung was sampled as far from the tumour as possible, at least 3 cm. Study-wide points: Clones >0.5% enriched in tumour were rarer in adenocarcinoma (roughly 33%) than squamous (approximately 80%). No significant correlation existed between pack-years smoked and tumour clonality. Adenocarcinomas with higher top tumour-associated clone frequency had more reactive TILs.

The rearrangement joins TRBV19 to TRBJ2-7; 9 bases align to TRBD1. Sequencing input: non-adjacent lung tissue. The origin of this receptor is a human donor with non-small cell lung cancer. The CDR3 loop is CASSIQQGAGYEQYF. CDR3 sequence (DNA): TGTGCCAGTAGTATCCAACAGGGGGCAGGCTACGAGCAGTACTTC.